The text below deals with one T cell receptor (beta chain). Its antigen is still unknown. Per-base quality was not reported, and no clone a single base away is much larger than it. Ophthalmopathy patients had moderately to severely active disease, Clinical Activity Score of at least 3, NOSPECS grade of at least 4, and disease duration under 3 months. Patients were excluded if they had other autoimmune diseases, uncontrolled infections, pregnancy or lactation. Diagnosis relied on clinical symptoms, serum thyroxine, TRAb, thyroid ultrasound and orbital computed tomography. Ficoll-Paque density gradient centrifugation was used to isolate PBMCs from about 10 ml of fresh peripheral blood. Total RNA was extracted using Trizol reagent, and RNA quality was checked on an Agilent 2100 Bioanalyzer. The sample originates from a study of Graves' ophthalmopathy and Graves' hyperthyroidism (dated by TCRdb to the late 2010s). General notes on the study: Peripheral blood samples were taken at the time of initial diagnosis, before any treatment was given. TCR beta repertoire signatures were used to distinguish Graves' ophthalmopathy from Graves' hyperthyroidism and to predict progression to ophthalmopathy. In total, 135 blood samples were TCR-sequenced: around 42 ophthalmopathy, 80 or so hyperthyroidism and around 17 hyperthyroidism-to-ophthalmopathy patients. To explore V-J signatures that distinguish ophthalmopathy from hyperthyroidism, a discovery set of about 99 patients was enrolled, made up of 43 with ophthalmopathy and 57 with stable hyperthyroidism. An independent validation cohort was composed of some 19 hyperthyroidism patients and around 16 patients who later progressed from hyperthyroidism to ophthalmopathy. In a handful of hyperthyroidism patients, the T-cell repertoire of thyroid tissue was compared with the T-cell repertoire of blood. Once sampling was done, hyperthyroidism patients were given methimazole at a starting dose of 30 mg daily, while ophthalmopathy patients were given high-dose intravenous methylprednisolone.

Trimming takes 7 bases from V and 4 bases from J, and the germline ends sit 19 bases apart. CDR3 length: 16 amino acids, cysteine to phenylalanine. Left in the record is the CDR3 DNA by itself, 48 bases read in frame from the first base. Sequences SNHLY (CDR1) and FYNNEI (CDR2) are obtained from the germline V gene. General study outcomes and caveats: No statistical method was used to set the sample size in advance, and the investigators knew which group each participant was assigned to. Ophthalmopathy was separated from stable hyperthyroidism by the 13-signature model with around 89% sensitivity and just under 84% specificity in cross-validation and with 80%/75% in the test set. Among expanded thyroid clonotypes with frequency above 0.001, most also showed up in blood, which suggests that blood repertoires may reflect the thyroid immune response. In validation, the model predicted ophthalmopathy progression with 55% to 71% sensitivity and roughly 72% specificity; around twelve predicted patients were CT-confirmed with GO in a median of 6.5 months.

For repertoire sequencing, TCR beta CDR3 regions were amplified from RNA transcripts. A first-round RT-PCR used HTBI primers with the Qiagen OneStep RT-PCR kit, followed by a second-round multiplex PCR, size selection and purification. Sequencing of the libraries was carried out on an Illumina HiSeq2000 in paired-end mode with 100 bp reads. The study's processing was this. SOAPnuke was used for read processing, and reads with adapters, uncalled bases, a mean Phred below 15, or no exact constant-primer or identifier match were discarded. COPE v1.2.5 was used to merge the high-quality paired reads. Clonotypes were defined as unique nucleotide sequences and were aligned to IMGT TRB V, D and J references using MiTCR v1.1. The analysis was limited to V-J combinations with a frequency above 0.0001, which together covered approximately 99% of repertoires. A TCR clonal expansion and chaos score per V-J combination was defined as the ratio of F50 clonal expansion to chaos observed in the TCRdist matrix. Welch's t-statistics and random forest were used to reduce the features to about 14 V-J combinations, which were then used as input to a naive Bayes classifier. The similarity between thyroid and blood repertoires was quantified using the Morisita-Horn index. TCRdb reanalyzed the raw reads on its own, using fastp at Q25 for trimming and MiXCR for clone calling, and kept in-frame beta chains. When rows share a CDR3 protein, they turn into one entry using the most common DNA and genes. The V and J calls, along with clone size, are taken from TCRdb and not from the paper's own processing. The sample profile shows about 58,000 distinct CDR3 sequences; about half of them were found once. The leading ten clones occupy roughly 5% of the sample.

This clonotype originated in an adult woman with Graves' ophthalmopathy. The sample was peripheral blood. The rearranged chain carries TRBV2 and TRBJ2-2, with TRBD2 tentatively as D gene (6 bases match). The CDR3 reads as follows: CASMLRDFLVTGELFF. DNA sequence: TGTGCCAGCATGCTTAGGGACTTCCTCGTCACCGGGGAGCTGTTTTTT.